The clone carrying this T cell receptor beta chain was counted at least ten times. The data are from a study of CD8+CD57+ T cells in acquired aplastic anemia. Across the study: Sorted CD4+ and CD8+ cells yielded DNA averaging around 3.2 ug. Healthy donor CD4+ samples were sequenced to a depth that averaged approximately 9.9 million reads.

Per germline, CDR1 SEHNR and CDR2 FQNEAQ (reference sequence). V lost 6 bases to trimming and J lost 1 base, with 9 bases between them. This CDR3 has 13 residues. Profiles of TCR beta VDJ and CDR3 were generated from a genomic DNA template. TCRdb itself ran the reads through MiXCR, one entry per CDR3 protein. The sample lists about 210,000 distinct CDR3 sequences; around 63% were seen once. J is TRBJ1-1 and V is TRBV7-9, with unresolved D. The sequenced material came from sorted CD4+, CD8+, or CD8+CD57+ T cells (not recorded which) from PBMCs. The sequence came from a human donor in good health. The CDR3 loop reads CASRTHPNTEAFF. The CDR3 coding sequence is TGTGCCAGCAGAACACACCCGAACACTGAAGCTTTCTTT.